This TCR beta chain was sequenced for a study of cytotoxic CD8 clonotypes in ibrutinib-treated CLL. Overall study context: Among the patients, roughly 12 presented as relapsed/refractory and about 14 as treatment-naive; around 18 showed unmutated IGHV. There were, on average, approximately 260,000 productive templates and tens of thousands of productive rearrangements per sample. Study-level points and caveats: Public clonotypes occurred uncommonly; on treatment, they contracted or remained stable.

Repertoires were generated with immunoSEQ multiplex PCR, while TCRdb's copy carries only in-frame clones and drops some. This table holds a few hundred thousand clones, 70% to 80% found once. This clone was found once. Its specificity is not known. CDR3 size: 13 residues. Trimming cost V 4 bases and J 4 bases, with 7 bases left between them. Germline loops: CDR1 MDHEN, CDR2 SYDVKM. The receptor comes from a human donor with chronic lymphocytic leukemia. The sequences come from PBMCs, collected before ibrutinib treatment. The chain links TRBV28 to TRBJ2-2, with D hard to call. DNA for the CDR3: TGTGCCAGCAGTTCAACGACCACCGGGGAGCTGTTTTTT. It encodes CASSSTTTGELFF.